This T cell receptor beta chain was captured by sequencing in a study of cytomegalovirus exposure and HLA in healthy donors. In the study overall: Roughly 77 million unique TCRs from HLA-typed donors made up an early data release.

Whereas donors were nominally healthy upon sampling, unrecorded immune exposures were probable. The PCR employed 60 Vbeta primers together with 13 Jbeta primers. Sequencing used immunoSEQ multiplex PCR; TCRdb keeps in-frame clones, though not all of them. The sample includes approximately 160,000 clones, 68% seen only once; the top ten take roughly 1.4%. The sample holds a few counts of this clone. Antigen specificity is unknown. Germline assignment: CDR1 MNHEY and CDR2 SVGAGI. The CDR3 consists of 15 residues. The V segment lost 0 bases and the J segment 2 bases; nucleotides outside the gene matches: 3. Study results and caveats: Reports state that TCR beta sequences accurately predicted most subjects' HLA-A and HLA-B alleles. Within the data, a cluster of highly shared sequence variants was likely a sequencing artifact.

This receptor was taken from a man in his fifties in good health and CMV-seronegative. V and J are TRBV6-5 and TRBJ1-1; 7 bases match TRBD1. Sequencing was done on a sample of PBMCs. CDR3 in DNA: TGTGCCAGCAGTTACTCCGGACAGGAAAACACTGAAGCTTTCTTT. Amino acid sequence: CASSYSGQENTEAFF.